The clone carrying this TCR beta chain was observed at least ten times. This sample is drawn from a study of early T cells in non-severe SARS-CoV-2 infection. Study summary: Chains were not paired, and sequencing was done on bulk RNA from unsorted whole blood.

MiXCR, applied by TCRdb to the 5' RACE reads, yields one record per CDR3 protein. The data hold 40,000 to 60,000 distinct CDR3 sequences, with about 6% observed a single time. The CDR3 runs to 14 residues. The germline CDR1 and CDR2 sequences are MDHEN and SYDVKM. V gave up 3 bases and J gave up 7 bases, with 16 bases separating them. The receptor comes from an adult who was a healthcare worker with PCR-confirmed SARS-CoV-2 infection or an uninfected control (not recorded which). The material was whole blood, obtained at baseline. This chain connects TRBV28 to TRBJ2-7, with D perhaps being TRBD1 or TRBD2 (5 bases each). CDR3 sequence: CASSFSREPREQYF. Here the CDR3 DNA reads TGTGCCAGCAGTTTTTCCAGGGAGCCGCGTGAGCAGTACTTC.